Here is one T cell receptor beta chain with its context. This entry comes from a study of control samples from healthy donors and cancer patients. The table came from immunoSEQ multiplex PCR; TCRdb's copy has only in-frame clones and leaves some out. The data show around 83,000 clones, 80% to 95% seen once. Trimming took off 6 bases at V and 0 bases at J, with 6 bases between the two ends. The CDR3 is 13 residues long. CDR1 is LNHNV, CDR2 YYDKDF, per germline (reference sequence). The sequencing sample was made of PBMCs. The TCR originated in a woman aged 40 to 49 with lung cancer. The gene calls are TRBV15 and TRBJ1-3; D unresolved. The CDR3 nucleotides read TGTGCCACCAGGCCACCCTCTGGAAACACCATATATTTT. Translation gives CATRPPSGNTIYF.